The 29 T cell receptor beta chains below were found in one sample sequenced in a study of cytomegalovirus exposure and HLA in healthy donors. The PCR was carried out with 60 Vbeta primers and 13 Jbeta primers. Assay used: immunoSEQ multiplex PCR; TCRdb lists only in-frame clones, some missing. The sample holds 80,000 to 95,000 clones; roughly two thirds are singletons and the top ten take more than 12%. Input material: PBMCs. These receptors were obtained from a woman aged 45-59 years in good health and CMV-seropositive.

This chain connects TRBV30 to TRBJ1-4; TRBD1 matches 8 bases. V dropped 0 bases and J dropped 7; count of bases not matched to a gene: 4. The CDR3 extends over 14 amino acids. Germline CDR1 GTSNPN, CDR2 SVGIG (reference sequence). CDR3: CAWSVQQGVEKLFF. CDR3 sequence (DNA): TGTGCCTGGAGTGTACAACAGGGGGTTGAAAAACTGTTTTTT. The entire variable domain, with the rest obtained from reference TRBV30 and TRBJ1-4, is as follows: SQTIHQWPATLVQPVGSPLSLECTVEGTSNPNLYWYRQAAGRGLQLLFYSVGIGQISSEVPQNLSASRPQDRQFILSSKKLLLSDSGFYLCAWSVQQGVEKLFFGSGTQLSVL.

This chain connects TRBV5-4 to TRBJ2-2, with D possibly TRBD2 on 7 matching bases. The V and J ends lost 6 bases and 0 bases respectively, with 21 bases between them. The CDR3 is made up of 18 amino acids. The V gene's germline CDR1 is SGHNT and CDR2 YYREEE (reference sequence). CDR3 protein: CASTPGEGGRSNTGELFF. The CDR3 DNA reads TGTGCCAGCACCCCGGGGGAGGGGGGAAGATCGAACACCGGGGAGCTGTTTTTT.

This chain uses TRBV28 with TRBJ1-4, with D possibly TRBD1 on 6 matching bases. The CDR3 is 12 residues long. V was clipped by 10 bases and J by 8 bases, with 14 bases between them. The germline CDR1 and CDR2 sequences are MDHEN and SYDVKM. The CDR3 bases are TGTGCCATTGGACAGAAAGGCGAAAAACTGTTTTTT. As protein: CAIGQKGEKLFF.

J is TRBJ1-3 and V is TRBV18; maybe TRBD1 (5 bases). Trimming shortened V by 5 bases and J by 0 bases, and 14 bases separated the two germline ends. CDR1 is KGHSH, CDR2 LQKENI, per germline. This CDR3 region has 16 residues. CDR3 sequence: CASSIKSGISGNTIYF. For the CDR3, the DNA is TGTGCCAGCTCAATCAAATCAGGGATCTCTGGAAACACCATATATTTT.

This clone was detected a few times. This chain connects TRBV11-2 to TRBJ1-1; tentative D call: TRBD1 (5 bases). The CDR3 has 12 amino acids. V was cut by 7 bases and J by 10 bases, with 16 bases left in between. Per the germline V gene, CDR1 is SGHAT and CDR2 is FQNNGV. CDR3 amino acids: CASTSGGSGAFF. CDR3 nucleotide sequence: TGTGCCAGCACTTCCGGGGGATCTGGAGCTTTCTTT.

The gene calls are TRBV30 and TRBJ2-5; 15 bases agree with TRBD2. The V gene's germline CDR1 is GTSNPN and CDR2 SVGIG (reference sequence). The CDR3 extends over 16 amino acids. Trimming removed 4 bases from V and 5 bases from J; junction bases left unmatched: 8. CDR3 nucleotide sequence: TGTGCCTGGACGGAGGGACTAGCGGGAGGAGTGGAGACCCAGTACTTC. It translates to CAWTEGLAGGVETQYF.

The chain recombines TRBV7-2 with TRBJ1-1; D is possibly TRBD1 (5 bases). The CDR3 spans 11 residues. Trimming left V 5 bases short and J 7 bases short, with 8 bases between. Germline CDR1 is SGHTA and CDR2 is FQGNSA. For the CDR3, the DNA is TGTGCCAGCAGCCGGGACTTTGAAGCTTTCTTT. It is translated as CASSRDFEAFF.

The chain uses TRBV6-1 and TRBJ1-5, with TRBD1 as a possible D gene (5 bases). V lost 5 bases to trimming and J lost 6 bases, with 17 bases between them. There are 15 residues in the CDR3. The germline V gene has CDR1 MNHNS and CDR2 SASEGT. The CDR3 protein is CASSRDSLSGQPQHF. The CDR3 DNA reads as TGTGCCAGCAGTCGGGACTCCCTAAGCGGTCAGCCCCAGCATTTT.

The V and J genes are TRBV5-1 and TRBJ2-5; possible D gene TRBD1, 6 bases. With 4 bases removed from V and 3 bases from J, the gap between germline ends came to 13 bases. The CDR3 covers 14 residues. CDR1 is SGHRS, CDR2 YFSETQ, per germline. Here the CDR3 DNA reads TGCGCCAGCAGCACAACAGGGAGTAAAGAGACCCAGTACTTC. Amino acid sequence: CASSTTGSKETQYF.

The V and J genes are TRBV30 and TRBJ2-7, with D possibly matching TRBD1 (7 bases). CDR1 GTSNPN and CDR2 SVGIG come from the germline V gene (reference sequence). With 6 bases removed from V and 2 bases from J, the gap between germline ends came to 17 bases. This CDR3 contains 14 residues. The CDR3 region is CACIRTGEAYEQYF. CDR3 DNA sequence: TGTGCCTGTATAAGAACAGGGGAGGCCTACGAGCAGTACTTC.

The genes are TRBV7-3 and TRBJ2-3, with 9 positions matching TRBD1. The CDR3 has 15 amino acids. CDR1 is SGHTA, CDR2 FQGTGA, per germline. V shed 4 bases and J 0 bases; nucleotides not matched to a gene: 2. The CDR3 loop is CASSWDRDSTDTQYF. For the CDR3, the DNA is TGTGCCAGCAGCTGGGACAGGGATAGCACAGATACGCAGTATTTT.

This chain links TRBV13 with TRBJ2-5; 7 nucleotides line up with TRBD2. With the DNA end fitting TRBJ2-7 better, the J assignment may be wrong. The CDR3 consists of 17 residues. From germline, CDR1 is PRHDT and CDR2 FYEKMQ (reference sequence). The CDR3 DNA follows: TGTGCCAGCAGCCTAGACCCACGTGGCGGGAGAGGCTACGAGCAGTACTTC. This codes for CASSLDPRGGRGYEQYF.

This clone appeared a few times. The V call is TRBV27, the J call TRBJ2-5, with 16 positions matching TRBD2. CDR3 length: 17 amino acids. Germline CDR1 is MNHEY and CDR2 is SMNVEV (reference sequence). Germline trimming cut 5 bases from V and 4 bases from J; bases unmatched to any gene: 7. As DNA, the CDR3 is TGTGCCAGCAGTACGGGACTAGCGGGAGGGGAAGGAGAGACCCAGTACTTC. It encodes CASSTGLAGGEGETQYF.

The rearrangement links TRBV28 to TRBJ1-2; tentatively, D is TRBD1 (5 bases). This CDR3 has 11 residues. With 6 bases removed from V and 6 bases from J, the gap between germline ends came to 8 bases. Germline CDR1 reads MDHEN; CDR2 reads SYDVKM. This chain's CDR3 is CASRWGDGYTF. The CDR3 DNA follows: TGTGCCAGCAGGTGGGGGGATGGCTACACCTTC.

This chain joins TRBV19 and TRBJ2-4; D uncertain. This CDR3 comprises 14 residues. In germline, CDR1 is LNHDA, CDR2 SQIVND (reference sequence). The V and J ends lost 6 bases and 2 bases respectively, with 11 bases between them. CDR3 sequence reads: CASSPPNSKNIQYF. Here the CDR3 DNA reads TGTGCCAGTAGCCCCCCGAACTCCAAAAACATTCAGTACTTC.

The J gene is TRBJ2-7, the V gene TRBV5-1; D is ambiguous. The V end lost 0 bases, the J end lost 5 bases, and 12 bases lay between the germline ends. The CDR3 contains 14 residues. Germline CDR1 is SGHRS and CDR2 is YFSETQ. This chain's CDR3 is CASSLELPRDEQYF. DNA of the CDR3: TGCGCCAGCAGCTTGGAACTCCCCCGGGACGAGCAGTACTTC. The full variable domain, completed using reference TRBV5-1 and TRBJ2-7, is KAGVTQTPRYLIKTRGQQVTLSCSPISGHRSVSWYQQTPGQGLQFLFEYFSETQRNKGNFPGRFSGRQFSNSRSEMNVSTLELGDSALYLCASSLELPRDEQYFGPGTRLTVT.

Points on this clone: This same CDR3 is encoded by further DNA sequences in the sample. V is TRBV4-3 and J is TRBJ1-5, with TRBD1 as a possible D gene (6 bases). Deletions cut 0 bases from V and 9 bases from J, with 15 bases between. This CDR3 has 15 amino acids. Germline values: CDR1 LGHNA, CDR2 YSLEER. CDR3 sequence (DNA): TGCGCCAGCAGCCAAGATAGACAGGCGGGCCTGCCCCAGCATTTT. Its translation: CASSQDRQAGLPQHF.

About this clone: Different DNA sequences within this sample yield the same CDR3. V and J are TRBV5-4 and TRBJ2-3, with TRBD1 matching 8 bases. The J segment lost 4 bases and the V segment lost 5 bases, leaving 9 bases of the junction unmatched. The CDR3 contains 15 residues. CDR1 SGHNT and CDR2 YYREEE come from the germline V gene (reference sequence). Written as DNA, the CDR3 is TGTGCCAGCAGGCCACCGACAGGGGATGCAGATACGCAGTATTTT. It yields the protein CASRPPTGDADTQYF.

This clone was detected a few times. The V call is TRBV6-1, the J call TRBJ2-5; TRBD2 is a possible D gene (7 bases). This CDR3 comprises 15 residues. Trimming removed 1 base from V and 5 bases from J, with 14 bases in between. Germline CDR1 MNHNS, CDR2 SASEGT. The CDR3 nucleotides read TGTGCCAGCAGTGAAGGGCGGGGGCGCCCGGAGACCCAGTACTTC. It encodes CASSEGRGRPETQYF.

This clone came up once. In DNA, the CDR3 is TGTGCCACCAGCAGGGGTTGGGGGGGCAATCAGCCCCAGCATTTT. Its protein is CATSRGWGGNQPQHF. The genes are TRBV15 and TRBJ1-5; tentatively, D is TRBD1 (5 bases). Per germline, CDR1 LNHNV and CDR2 YYDKDF (reference sequence). The CDR3 runs to 15 residues. The V and J ends lost 3 bases and 2 bases respectively, with 11 bases between them.

This clone was seen more than once but under ten times. The chain uses TRBV6-4 and TRBJ1-5, with a possible D match to TRBD1 (6 bases). CDR1 and CDR2 (germline): MRHNA, SNTAGT. This CDR3 has 17 residues. V lost 5 bases, J lost 2 bases, and 19 bases lay in between. The CDR3 loop reads CASSPDGGASGNQPQHF. In nucleotides, the CDR3 is TGTGCCAGCAGTCCTGATGGGGGGGCCTCGGGCAATCAGCCCCAGCATTTT.

This rearrangement joins TRBV5-1 to TRBJ2-1; 8 nucleotides agree with TRBD2. This CDR3 is 15 amino acids long. Trimming removed 3 bases from V and 7 bases from J; junction bases left unmatched: 9. Germline V gives CDR1 SGHRS, CDR2 YFSETQ. The CDR3 nucleotides are TGCGCCAGCAGCTCGATCTCGGGGACTAGGAATGAGCAGTTCTTC. It codes for CASSSISGTRNEQFF.

The V gene is TRBV9, the J gene TRBJ2-5; TRBD1 aligns across 8 bases. The CDR3 sequence is 16 residues long. Germline CDR1 and CDR2: SGDLS and YYNGEE. J lost 6 bases, V lost 3 bases, and 13 bases had no gene match. The CDR3 region has the DNA TGTGCCAGCAGCGACTCCGGACAGGGAGTGGTACAGACCCAGTACTTC. It translates to CASSDSGQGVVQTQYF.

CDR3 sequence (DNA): TGTGCCAGCAGTTTACGCCTAAAGGGGGACGTCTATGGCTACACCTTC. This codes for CASSLRLKGDVYGYTF. The chain couples TRBV28 to TRBJ1-2, with D possibly matching TRBD1 (6 bases). From germline, CDR1 is MDHEN and CDR2 SYDVKM. This CDR3 is 16 amino acids long. V was cut by 2 bases and J by 4 bases, with 17 bases left in between.

As concerns this clone: Its ends do not fully match the called genes, so a read error is possible. The V and J genes are TRBV7-9 and TRBJ2-6; D remains unclear. Looked up from germline, CDR1 is SEHNR and CDR2 is FQNEAQ (reference sequence). The length of the CDR3 is 16 residues. The CDR3 bases are TGTTCCAGCAGCCGAACCGCCAGCTCTGGGGCCAACGTCCTGACTTTC. Its translation: CSSSRTASSGANVLTF.

This clone was counted between two and nine times. The V and J genes are TRBV7-9 and TRBJ1-3; D remains ambiguous. V shed 0 bases and J shed 4 bases, with 4 bases lying between them. The CDR3 length is 13 residues. The germline CDR1 and CDR2 sequences are SEHNR and FQNEAQ (reference sequence). CDR3 residues: CASSLALGNTIYF. In DNA form, the CDR3 reads TGTGCCAGCAGCTTAGCCCTGGGAAACACCATATATTTT.

The chain couples TRBV18 to TRBJ2-3, with 9 bases matching TRBD2. Per the germline V gene, CDR1 is KGHSH and CDR2 is LQKENI. V lost 8 bases, J lost 1 base, and 7 bases stayed unmatched. There are 15 residues in the CDR3. CDR3 DNA: TGTGCCAGCGAAAGGGCGGGAGGGCGCACAGATACGCAGTATTTT. Its protein product is CASERAGGRTDTQYF.

V is TRBV18 and J is TRBJ2-4; no definite D call. Germline V CDR1 and CDR2: KGHSH, LQKENI. The CDR3 has 14 residues. Trimming stripped 2 bases from V and 0 bases from J, with 5 bases between. The CDR3 sequence: CASSPTGAKNIQYF. CDR3 sequence (DNA): TGTGCCAGCTCACCAACGGGAGCCAAAAACATTCAGTACTTC. The full variable domain, with the rest looked up from reference TRBV18 and TRBJ2-4, is NAGVMQNPRHLVRRRGQEARLRCSPMKGHSHVYWYRQLPEEGLKFMVYLQKENIIDESGMPKERFSAEFPKEGPSILRIQQVVRGDSAAYFCASSPTGAKNIQYFGAGTRLSVL.

On this clone: Other DNA sequences in this sample translate to the same CDR3. The rearrangement uses TRBV5-1 and TRBJ2-2, with 10 bases aligning to TRBD1. The V and J ends lost 1 base and 4 bases, in that order; junction bases with no gene match: 1. Per the germline V gene, CDR1 is SGHRS and CDR2 is YFSETQ. The CDR3 sequence is 15 residues long. The CDR3: CASSLRTGGTGELFF. The CDR3 nucleotides read TGCGCCAGCAGCTTGAGGACAGGGGGCACCGGGGAGCTGTTTTTT.